This T cell receptor beta chain comes out of a study of control samples from healthy donors and cancer patients. This clone was detected a few times. The germline gives CDR1 SGDLS, CDR2 YYNGEE. The CDR3 is made up of 18 amino acids. Trimming stripped 0 bases from V and 2 bases from J, with 19 bases between. The protocol was immunoSEQ multiplex PCR, while the TCRdb copy is restricted to in-frame clones and leaves out a portion. This sample yields over 85,000 clones, of which roughly nine tenths are seen a single time; 8.5% to 10% belongs to the top ten. This TCR derives from a woman aged 45-65 years with colorectal cancer. Sequencing was carried out using PBMCs. The chain couples TRBV9 to TRBJ2-3, with D maybe TRBD2 (7 bases). The CDR3 region is CASSVEGGDSLATDTQYF. In DNA, the CDR3 is TGTGCCAGCAGCGTAGAGGGGGGGGACTCCTTAGCCACAGATACGCAGTATTTT.